This TCR beta chain comes out of a study of identifying expanded T cells in peripheral blood. Whole-study results and caveats: Across healthy donors, higher total template counts meant significantly greater approximately 2-week count variance.

Clones were read by immunoSEQ multiplex PCR, and TCRdb kept only the in-frame ones, dropping some. Of tens of thousands of clones listed, about 83% are singletons. Of note for this clone: The target antigen is unknown. The junction departs from the called germline gene at one end, perhaps through a read error.

Germline V CDR1 and CDR2: MGHDK, SYGVNS. This CDR3 has 14 residues. During the collection period, no donor immune events like infections were recorded. This receptor was obtained from a person aged 18 to 75 in good health. The chain has TRBV25-1 and TRBJ1-1; the D gene is possibly TRBD1 (6 bases). Material: blood. CDR3 sequence: CASRAPSRDTEAFF. CDR3 in DNA: TGTGCCAGCAGGGCCCCAAGCAGGGACACCGAAGCTTTCTTT.